These 19 T cell receptor beta chains originate from one sample sequenced in a study of T-cell memory formation after mild COVID-19. TCRdb called the 5' RACE reads again in MiXCR, with one record for every CDR3 protein. In the table there are about 390,000 distinct CDR3 sequences, about 16% of which are singletons. The sequencing input was PBMCs or a T cell subset sorted from them (not recorded which). The source of these receptors is a man aged 18 to 35 who had mild COVID-19 (a few samples of this study predate the infection). Cell type and time point are not known.

This clonotype was counted a few times. This sequence joins TRBV5-5 and TRBJ2-7, with D unclear. Germline CDR1 SGHKS, CDR2 YYEKEE (reference sequence). This CDR3 is 17 amino acids long. V was shortened by 0 bases and J by 1 base, with 17 bases between the two germline ends. The DNA of the CDR3 is TGTGCCAGCAGCTTGGGTTACGGCCGGATTACTTCCTACGAGCAGTACGTC. It specifies CASSLGYGRITSYEQYV.

The chain uses TRBV4-1 and TRBJ1-1; tentatively, D is TRBD1 (6 bases). Per germline, CDR1 MGHRA and CDR2 YSYEKL. This CDR3 has 12 residues. The V and J ends lost 5 bases and 9 bases respectively, with 13 bases between them. The chain's CDR3 is CASSGEGDKAFF. The CDR3 DNA reads TGCGCCAGCAGCGGCGAGGGGGATAAAGCTTTCTTT.

The table lists this clonotype with many counts. The chain couples TRBV20-1 to TRBJ2-4, with TRBD2 identical over 11 bases. The germline CDR1 and CDR2 sequences are DFQATT and SNEGSKA (reference sequence). V lost 6 bases, J lost 2 bases, and 15 bases stayed unmatched. This CDR3 contains 18 residues. The CDR3 region is CSAASLAGGSGTKNIQYF. The CDR3, as DNA: TGCAGTGCGGCATCTCTAGCGGGGGGAAGTGGGACCAAAAACATTCAGTACTTC.

This chain connects TRBV12-3 or TRBV12-4 to TRBJ2-5, with D perhaps matching TRBD1 (5 bases). Between the trimmed V and J ends, which lost 5 bases and 1 base, there was a span of 11 bases. This CDR3 has 14 residues. The CDR3 nucleotides are TGTGCCAGCAGTCCTTTCCAGGGCCAAGAGACCCAGTACTTC. The encoded protein is CASSPFQGQETQYF.

V is TRBV7-9 and J is TRBJ1-2; tentatively, D is TRBD1 (6 bases). V was pared by 1 base and J by 6 bases, with 6 bases between. CDR1 and CDR2 (germline): SEHNR, FQNEAQ (reference sequence). This CDR3 region has 12 residues. DNA of the CDR3: TGTGCCAGCAGCTTAGAGGGGGATGGCTACACCTTC. Amino acid sequence: CASSLEGDGYTF.

This clonotype has only one observation. The rearrangement links TRBV28 to TRBJ1-6, with D hard to call. The CDR3 contains 13 residues. The V gene's germline CDR1 is MDHEN and CDR2 SYDVKM. V was pared by 6 bases and J by 9 bases, with 12 bases between. The CDR3 DNA follows: TGTGCCAGCAGACCCGAGTGGGGTTCACCCCTCCACTTT. Residues: CASRPEWGSPLHF.

This clonotype was detected only a few times. The rearrangement uses TRBV18 and TRBJ2-7; the match to TRBD1 covers 7 bases. Trimming removed 3 bases from V and 3 bases from J; junction bases left unmatched: 2. Germline loops: CDR1 KGHSH, CDR2 LQKENI. The CDR3 is 13 amino acids. CDR3 sequence (DNA): TGTGCCAGCTCACCGACAGGGTACTACGAGCAGTACTTC. Translation gives CASSPTGYYEQYF.

The gene calls are TRBV6-2 or TRBV6-3 and TRBJ1-1; TRBD1 agrees at 9 bases. J gave up 3 bases and V 5 bases, and 7 bases lay outside the gene matches. The CDR3 length is 15 residues. Germline V CDR1 and CDR2: MNHEY, SVGEGT. CDR3 nucleotides: TGTGCCAGCAGTAAAAATGGGACAGGGTACACTGAAGCTTTCTTT. It yields the protein CASSKNGTGYTEAFF.

This clonotype showed up just a few times. V and J are TRBV4-2 and TRBJ2-1; the match to TRBD2 covers 10 bases. The CDR3 consists of 16 residues. The junction had 3 bases not matched to a gene; V was cut back by 2 bases and J by 2 bases. Looked up from germline, CDR1 is LGHNA and CDR2 is YNFKEQ. The CDR3 loop reads CASSQPSGGAYNEQFF. CDR3 in DNA: TGTGCCAGCAGCCAACCGAGCGGGGGGGCCTACAATGAGCAGTTCTTC.

The J gene is TRBJ2-6, the V gene TRBV2; D perhaps matches TRBD2 (6 bases). This CDR3 is 16 amino acids long. Germline loops: CDR1 SNHLY, CDR2 FYNNEI. V was pared by 7 bases and J by 0 bases, with 13 bases between. CDR3 bases: TGTGCCAGCAATAGGGACTCACTCTCTGGGGCCAACGTCCTGACTTTC. Its translation: CASNRDSLSGANVLTF.

This rearrangement joins TRBV29-1 to TRBJ2-3, with D unresolved. This CDR3 contains 13 residues. Between the trimmed V and J ends, which lost 6 bases and 6 bases, there was a span of 16 bases. CDR1 SQVTM and CDR2 ANQGSEA come from the germline V gene. For the CDR3, the DNA is TGCAGCGTCTCTGGGCCCGAAGGGGATACGCAGTATTTT. This encodes CSVSGPEGDTQYF.

The chain couples TRBV6-5 to TRBJ2-5; 8 bases agree with TRBD2. The CDR3 has 16 residues. CDR1 MNHEY and CDR2 SVGAGI come from the germline V gene. V gave up 1 base and J gave up 5 bases; unmatched junction bases: 9. CDR3 amino acids: CASSYWRGDDGETQYF. CDR3 bases: TGTGCCAGCAGTTACTGGCGGGGGGATGATGGGGAGACCCAGTACTTC.

The V and J genes are TRBV27 and TRBJ2-7; D gene unclear. This CDR3 is 12 amino acids long. From germline, CDR1 is MNHEY and CDR2 SMNVEV (reference sequence). V was clipped by 7 bases and J by 1 base, with 8 bases between them. The CDR3 sequence is CASMGGSYEQYF. CDR3 in DNA: TGTGCCAGCATGGGCGGATCCTACGAGCAGTACTTC.

A few counts support this clonotype. The chain has TRBV29-1 and TRBJ1-1, with D uncertain. The CDR3 has 13 residues. From germline, CDR1 is SQVTM and CDR2 ANQGSEA. The ends were cut back, 2 bases at V and 0 bases at J, with 7 bases in the middle. CDR3 nucleotides: TGCAGCGTTGAAAGGGCCATGAACACTGAAGCTTTCTTT. As protein: CSVERAMNTEAFF.

This clonotype turned up a few times. The rearrangement uses TRBV14 and TRBJ1-2; D call uncertain. Trimming removed 4 bases at V and 0 bases at J, with 9 bases between. The CDR3 is 14 amino acids. Germline values: CDR1 SGHDN, CDR2 FVKESK. CDR3 sequence reads: CASSPGTTNYGYTF. The CDR3, as DNA: TGTGCCAGCAGCCCGGGCACAACTAACTATGGCTACACCTTC.

This clonotype appeared a few times. CDR3 nucleotides: TGTGCCAGCAGTGAACAGATCTCCGAGCAGTACTTC. As protein: CASSEQISEQYF. The chain joins TRBV6-1 to TRBJ2-7; D not resolved. Germline V CDR1 and CDR2: MNHNS, SASEGT. The V and J ends lost 2 bases and 6 bases respectively, with 8 bases between them. CDR3 size: 12 residues.

The chain uses TRBV7-2 and TRBJ2-7; weak D call: TRBD2 (6 bases). CDR3 length: 16 residues. Germline values: CDR1 SGHTA, CDR2 FQGNSA. The ends were cut back, 5 bases at V and 6 bases at J, with 23 bases in the middle. CDR3 DNA: TGTGCCAGCAGCCCCTCCCGGGCCGGGAGTAGCGGCGAGCAGTACTTC. This sequence encodes CASSPSRAGSSGEQYF.

The chain couples TRBV12-3 or TRBV12-4 to TRBJ1-1; D may be TRBD1 (5 bases). CDR3 length: 14 residues. Deletions cut 6 bases from V and 3 bases from J, with 14 bases between. The CDR3 nucleotides read TGTGCCAGCAGAGACCTCCAGGGCTACACTGAAGCTTTCTTT. Its protein product is CASRDLQGYTEAFF.

This clonotype was counted only a few times. The J gene is TRBJ1-5, the V gene TRBV4-1, with D uncertain. From germline, CDR1 is MGHRA and CDR2 YSYEKL. The CDR3 loop spans 14 amino acids. Trimming cost V 2 bases and J 4 bases, with 9 bases left between them. The CDR3 bases are TGCGCCAGCAGCCAAAGGATCGCAAATCAGCCCCAGCATTTT. It translates to CASSQRIANQPQHF.